These 32 T cell receptor beta chains were sequenced from one sample in a study of blood T cell repertoires in COVID-19. This table comes from immunoSEQ multiplex PCR, and its TCRdb copy is limited to in-frame clones, with some not included. The sample holds roughly 180,000 clones; 75% to 90% are singletons and the top ten take around 7.8%. Sequences were obtained from peripheral blood. The receptor source for this set is a woman in her sixties or seventies with acute or convalescent COVID-19.

The chain is built from TRBV13 and TRBJ2-2, with D possibly matching TRBD2 (6 bases). The CDR3 totals 15 residues. Trimming took 5 bases from V and 5 from J, leaving 15 bases between them. Germline values: CDR1 PRHDT, CDR2 FYEKMQ (reference sequence). CDR3 loop: CASSRLVSGTGELFF. For the CDR3, the DNA is TGTGCCAGCAGCCGACTAGTCTCCGGGACCGGGGAGCTGTTTTTT.

This sequence joins TRBV11-2 and TRBJ1-1, with D unresolved. The CDR3 has 15 amino acids. V lost 1 base and J 0 bases, leaving 9 bases between the germline ends. Germline CDR1 and CDR2: SGHAT and FQNNGV. In DNA form, the CDR3 reads TGTGCCAGCAGCTTAGTGGTGGCCTTGAACACTGAAGCTTTCTTT. Translation gives CASSLVVALNTEAFF.

The chain links TRBV7-8 to TRBJ2-7, with D perhaps TRBD1 (5 bases). The CDR3 spans 17 residues. V lost 0 bases, J lost 1 base, and 16 bases lay in between. Germline values: CDR1 SGHVS, CDR2 FQNEAQ. The CDR3 spells CASSLALSSAGSYEQYV. The CDR3 DNA is TGTGCCAGCAGCTTAGCGCTTTCAAGCGCAGGGTCCTACGAGCAGTACGTC.

V gene TRBV28 combines with J gene TRBJ2-2; maybe TRBD2 (6 bases). V shed 5 bases and J shed 4 bases, with 11 bases lying between them. The length of the CDR3 is 14 residues. Per the germline V gene, CDR1 is MDHEN and CDR2 is SYDVKM. The CDR3 loop is CASSPGSLTGELFF. CDR3 nucleotide sequence: TGTGCCAGCAGTCCCGGGAGTCTCACCGGGGAGCTGTTTTTT.

This clone was counted once. The chain joins TRBV12-3 or TRBV12-4 to TRBJ1-5, with D unclear. The germline V and J ends were trimmed by 6 bases and 6 bases, with 12 bases remaining between them. The CDR3 is made up of 13 amino acids. DNA for the CDR3: TGTGCCAGCAGGGTAGGTGGGAGTCAGCCCCAGCATTTT. Translating it yields CASRVGGSQPQHF.

V and J are TRBV13 and TRBJ1-1, with 7 bases identical to TRBD1. CDR3 length equals 17 residues. The germline CDR1 and CDR2 sequences are PRHDT and FYEKMQ (reference sequence). Unmatched junction bases numbered 11, after V lost 0 bases and J lost 4 bases. The CDR3 coding sequence is TGTGCCAGCAGCTTAGGCGGAAGGGGGCGAGGGAGCACTGAAGCTTTCTTT. It is translated as CASSLGGRGRGSTEAFF. The full variable domain, its missing parts supplied by reference TRBV13 and TRBJ1-1, is AAGVIQSPRHLIKEKRETATLKCYPIPRHDTVYWYQQGPGQDPQFLISFYEKMQSDKGSIPDRFSAQQFSDYHSELNMSSLELGDSALYFCASSLGGRGRGSTEAFFGQGTRLTVV.

The genes are TRBV10-3 and TRBJ1-2; the match to TRBD1 covers 7 bases. Germline loops: CDR1 ENHRY, CDR2 SYGVKD. This CDR3 region has 15 residues. J gave up 8 bases and V 3 bases, and 12 bases lay outside the gene matches. The chain's CDR3 is CAISDRDRLIGGYTF. The DNA for the CDR3 is TGTGCCATCAGTGACCGGGACAGACTGATAGGGGGCTACACCTTC.

The chain combines TRBV30 with TRBJ1-2; no firm D call. The V end was cut by 0 bases, the J end by 2 bases, with 13 bases between. Germline CDR1 and CDR2: GTSNPN and SVGIG (reference sequence). The CDR3 consists of 15 residues. The CDR3 sequence is CAWSVSPHRNYGYTF. CDR3 sequence (DNA): TGTGCCTGGAGTGTAAGTCCCCACCGGAACTATGGCTACACCTTC.

The chain is built from TRBV24-1 and TRBJ1-2; no definite D call. The length of the CDR3 is 16 residues. V lost 1 base and J lost 0, with 11 bases in between. Looked up from germline, CDR1 is KGHDR and CDR2 is SFDVKD. CDR3 nucleotide sequence: TGTGCCACCAGTGATTTCGGAGGACTAGCTAACTATGGCTACACCTTC. Residues: CATSDFGGLANYGYTF.

Note on this clone: The identical CDR3 is also encoded by other nucleotide sequences in the sample. The chain links TRBV5-8 to TRBJ1-4; D might be TRBD1 (5 bases). The germline V and J ends were trimmed by 0 bases and 8 bases, with 11 bases remaining between them. Germline assignment: CDR1 SGHTS and CDR2 YDEGEE. CDR3 size: 14 residues. CDR3 coding DNA: TGTGCCAGCAGCTTGGGGCAGGGAGGGGAAAAACTGTTTTTT. This codes for CASSLGQGGEKLFF.

Turning to this clone: This may be a read error: a much more frequent sequence differs by one nucleotide. This sequence joins TRBV28 and TRBJ2-5, with 8 bases that match TRBD2. V was pared by 6 bases and J by 1 base, with 4 bases of the junction left unmatched. CDR3 length equals 14 residues. CDR1 and CDR2 (germline): MDHEN, SYDVKM. The CDR3 spells CASSKLAVQETQYF. As DNA, the CDR3 is TGTGCCAGCAGCAAACTAGCGGTCCAAGAGACCCAGTACTTC.

V is TRBV29-1 and J is TRBJ2-1; D remains unclear. Trimming took off 7 bases at V and 2 bases at J, with 9 bases between the two ends. This CDR3 has 12 amino acids. CDR1 and CDR2 (germline): SQVTM, ANQGSEA. DNA for the CDR3: TGCAGCGGGGGTATTACCTACAATGAGCAGTTCTTC. It codes for CSGGITYNEQFF.

The chain uses TRBV11-1 and TRBJ2-1, with no clear D. The CDR3 sequence is 14 residues long. Germline V gene sequence: CDR1 SGHAT, CDR2 FQDESV (reference sequence). V gave up 1 base and J gave up 6 bases, with 10 bases separating them. The chain's CDR3 is CASSLVAASNEQFF. The CDR3 bases are TGTGCCAGCAGCTTAGTCGCGGCCTCCAATGAGCAGTTCTTC.

The chain couples TRBV27 to TRBJ1-1, with D unclear. The germline V and J ends were trimmed by 4 bases and 0 bases, with 12 bases remaining between them. CDR1 is MNHEY and CDR2 is SMNVEV in the germline V gene (reference sequence). The CDR3 has 15 residues. CDR3 sequence: CASSSMGAMNTEAFF. The CDR3 bases are TGTGCCAGCAGTTCAATGGGAGCTATGAACACTGAAGCTTTCTTT.

The chain joins TRBV18 to TRBJ2-1; no reliable D call. The V end lost 5 bases, the J end lost 0 bases, and 14 bases lay between the germline ends. The CDR3 is 16 residues long. Germline values: CDR1 KGHSH, CDR2 LQKENI. CDR3: CASSANVGSSYNEQFF. CDR3 bases: TGTGCCAGCTCAGCGAACGTGGGCAGCTCCTACAATGAGCAGTTCTTC.

V usage is TRBV30 and J usage is TRBJ1-1; possibly TRBD1 for D (6 bases). Trimming took 0 bases from V and 0 from J, leaving 11 bases between them. Germline CDR1 is GTSNPN and CDR2 is SVGIG (reference sequence). The CDR3 is 15 amino acids. The CDR3 nucleotides read TGTGCCTGGAGTGTCAGGGGCAGTATGAACACTGAAGCTTTCTTT. Its protein product is CAWSVRGSMNTEAFF.

This clone was seen a single time. The chain has TRBV6-6 and TRBJ1-5, with a weak D call TRBD1 (5 bases). CDR3 size: 16 residues. Germline V lookup: CDR1 MNHNY, CDR2 SVGAGI (reference sequence). V was trimmed by 0 bases and J by 0 bases, leaving 9 bases between them. CDR3 DNA: TGTGCCAGCAGTTACTCGACAGACCATAGCAATCAGCCCCAGCATTTT. Protein sequence: CASSYSTDHSNQPQHF.

J is TRBJ2-2 and V is TRBV9; the D is unclear. Germline CDR1 and CDR2: SGDLS and YYNGEE. The CDR3 covers 12 residues. V was trimmed by 4 bases and J by 4 bases, leaving 5 bases between them. The CDR3 nucleotides are TGTGCCAGCAGCTACAGCACCGGGGAGCTGTTTTTT. It specifies CASSYSTGELFF. The full variable domain, in which reference TRBV9 and TRBJ2-2 provide the parts outside the CDR3, is DSGVTQTPKHLITATGQRVTLRCSPRSGDLSVYWYQQSLDQGLQFLIQYYNGEERAKGNILERFSAQQFPDLHSELNLSSLELGDSALYFCASSYSTGELFFGEGSRLTVL.

The sample holds one count of this clone. The V and J genes are TRBV18 and TRBJ1-1, with 8 bases matching TRBD1. CDR3 length: 19 residues. Germline trimming cut 2 bases from V and 4 bases from J; bases unmatched to any gene: 18. Germline CDR1 is KGHSH and CDR2 is LQKENI. In nucleotides, the CDR3 is TGTGCCAGCTCACCATTCGACGCATCTCGACAGGGGCGGGGCACTGAAGCTTTCTTT. Its translation: CASSPFDASRQGRGTEAFF.

This rearrangement joins TRBV7-3 to TRBJ2-4, with D perhaps TRBD1 (6 bases). Per the germline V gene, CDR1 is SGHTA and CDR2 is FQGTGA. Trimming pared 3 bases from V and 0 bases from J, leaving 9 bases between. The CDR3 is made up of 15 amino acids. The CDR3 spells CASSLQGLAKNIQYF. The CDR3 DNA reads as TGTGCCAGCAGCTTGCAGGGGTTAGCCAAAAACATTCAGTACTTC.

The V gene is TRBV3-1 (or the pseudogene TRBV3-2), the J gene TRBJ2-2; 11 nucleotides align to TRBD2. Germline V gene sequence: CDR1 LGHDT, CDR2 YNNKEL (reference sequence). The CDR3 sequence is 16 residues long. The J segment lost 4 bases and the V segment lost 8 bases, leaving 9 bases of the junction unmatched. The CDR3 nucleotides read TGTGCCAGCGGGAAACTAGCGGGAGTTCGCACCGGGGAGCTGTTTTTT. This sequence encodes CASGKLAGVRTGELFF.

The chain carries TRBV19 and TRBJ2-7; D possibly corresponds to TRBD1 (6 bases). V lost 2 bases and J 3 bases, leaving 14 bases between the germline ends. The V gene's germline CDR1 is LNHDA and CDR2 SQIVND (reference sequence). The CDR3 has 15 amino acids. CDR3 sequence: CASSITGTTRYEQYF. The DNA for the CDR3 is TGTGCCAGTAGTATAACCGGGACAACTCGCTACGAGCAGTACTTC.

The J gene is TRBJ2-2, the V gene TRBV15, with D unclear. With 0 bases removed from V and 1 base from J, the gap between germline ends came to 12 bases. Germline V lookup: CDR1 LNHNV, CDR2 YYDKDF (reference sequence). The CDR3 covers 17 residues. The CDR3 loop is CATSRDGGNLNTGELFF. The CDR3 DNA is TGTGCCACCAGCAGAGATGGCGGTAATCTGAACACCGGGGAGCTGTTTTTT.

Only one count was recorded for this clone. The chain links TRBV10-2 to TRBJ2-7, with D possibly matching TRBD2 (6 bases). V was shortened by 0 bases and J by 9 bases, with 15 bases between the two germline ends. CDR1 WSHSY and CDR2 SAAADI come from the germline V gene. This CDR3 comprises 14 residues. CDR3 residues: CASSESAGPLGQYV. The CDR3 bases are TGCGCCAGCAGTGAGTCGGCGGGACCCCTCGGGCAGTACGTC.

This clone was counted between two and nine times. The chain combines TRBV4-2 with TRBJ2-1; TRBD2 aligns across 7 bases. V trimming: 4 bases; J trimming: 2 bases; junction bases outside the gene matches: 8. The length of the CDR3 is 16 residues. Germline V gene data show CDR1 as LGHNA and CDR2 as YNFKEQ. The CDR3 DNA reads TGTGCCAGCAGCCCCCTAGGCCTAGCGGCCTACAATGAGCAGTTCTTC. Translation gives CASSPLGLAAYNEQFF.

The V call is TRBV27, the J call TRBJ1-5; no reliable D call. This CDR3 has 12 amino acids. Trimming shortened V by 8 bases and J by 2 bases, and 7 bases separated the two germline ends. Germline-derived CDR1 and CDR2 are MNHEY and SMNVEV (reference sequence). CDR3 DNA: TGTGCCAGCGGGGAGCGCAATCAGCCCCAGCATTTT. Its translation: CASGERNQPQHF.

V gene TRBV5-1 combines with J gene TRBJ2-1, with D possibly matching TRBD2 (5 bases). From germline, CDR1 is SGHRS and CDR2 YFSETQ. This CDR3 is 19 amino acids long. Between the trimmed V and J ends, which lost 0 bases and 3 bases, there was a span of 22 bases. CDR3 loop: CASSLVILAHTNFYNEQFF. The DNA of the CDR3 is TGCGCCAGCAGCTTGGTTATCCTAGCACACACCAACTTCTACAATGAGCAGTTCTTC.

The V call is TRBV7-3, the J call TRBJ2-3; 9 nucleotides align to TRBD2. The length of the CDR3 is 14 residues. V was clipped by 4 bases and J by 6 bases; unmatched bases: 5. CDR1 is SGHTA and CDR2 is FQGTGA in the germline V gene. The CDR3 region is CASSSAGGPDTQYF. In DNA form, the CDR3 reads TGTGCCAGCAGCTCCGCGGGAGGGCCGGATACGCAGTATTTT. Filled out from reference TRBV7-3 and TRBJ2-3, the complete variable domain reads GAGVSQTPSNKVTEKGKYVELRCDPISGHTALYWYRQSLGQGPEFLIYFQGTGAADDSGLPNDRFFAVRPEGSVSTLKIQRTERGDSAVYLCASSSAGGPDTQYFGPGTRLTVL.

This chain links TRBV5-1 with TRBJ2-1; D is perhaps TRBD1 (5 bases). Trimming shortened V by 0 bases and J by 0 bases, and 10 bases separated the two germline ends. The germline CDR1 and CDR2 sequences are SGHRS and YFSETQ. The CDR3 extends over 16 amino acids. DNA for the CDR3: TGCGCCAGCAGCTTGGGGGGCGAGAGCTCCTACAATGAGCAGTTCTTC. Its translation is CASSLGGESSYNEQFF.

The chain recombines TRBV3-1 (or the pseudogene TRBV3-2) with TRBJ1-1; 8 bases fit TRBD1. The ends lost 7 bases at V and 12 bases at J; junction bases unmatched: 10. The CDR3 loop spans 12 amino acids. Looked up from germline, CDR1 is LGHDT and CDR2 is YNNKEL (reference sequence). Here the CDR3 reads CASTRTGHATFF. For the CDR3, the DNA is TGTGCCAGCACCCGGACAGGGCATGCAACTTTCTTT.

The chain couples TRBV19 to TRBJ1-1, with D possibly being TRBD1 (6 bases). The length of the CDR3 is 15 residues. In germline, CDR1 is LNHDA, CDR2 SQIVND (reference sequence). Trimming stripped 1 base from V and 1 base from J, with 10 bases between. The CDR3 protein is CASSIALGGNTEAFF. The CDR3 coding sequence is TGTGCCAGTAGTATAGCCCTAGGGGGGAACACTGAAGCTTTCTTT.

The chain joins TRBV5-1 to TRBJ2-3; 13 bases are a match to TRBD2. The trim removed 4 bases at V and 5 bases at J, leaving 7 bases unmatched. The germline gives CDR1 SGHRS, CDR2 YFSETQ. The CDR3 length is 16 residues. The chain's CDR3 is CASSLRTSGSVDTQYF. As DNA, the CDR3 is TGCGCCAGCAGCCTACGGACTAGCGGGAGTGTAGATACGCAGTATTTT.